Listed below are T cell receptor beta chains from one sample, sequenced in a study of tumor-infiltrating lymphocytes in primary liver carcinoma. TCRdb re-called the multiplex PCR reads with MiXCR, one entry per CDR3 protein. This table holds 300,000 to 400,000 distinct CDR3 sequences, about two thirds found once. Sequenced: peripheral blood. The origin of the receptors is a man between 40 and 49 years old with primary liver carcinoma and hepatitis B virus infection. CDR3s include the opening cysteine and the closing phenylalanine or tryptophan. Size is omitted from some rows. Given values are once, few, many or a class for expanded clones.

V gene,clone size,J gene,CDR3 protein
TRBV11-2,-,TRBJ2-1,CASSYDRVRNDQFF
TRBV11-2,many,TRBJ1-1,CASSLDGATEAFF
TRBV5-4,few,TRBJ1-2,CASSLGSYGYTF
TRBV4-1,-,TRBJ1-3,CASGQTRGNTIYF
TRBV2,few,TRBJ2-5,CASANYREKGEETQYF
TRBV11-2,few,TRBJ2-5,CASNLARLALGKKETQYF
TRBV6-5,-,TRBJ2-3,CDSMQGSEDTQYF
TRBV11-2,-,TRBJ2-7,CTSSVGTGHEQYF
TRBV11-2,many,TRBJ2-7,CASTPPGTSSYEQYF
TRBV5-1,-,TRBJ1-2,CASSLEGQGFGGYTF
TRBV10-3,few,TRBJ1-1,CAIRFQDSDTEAFF
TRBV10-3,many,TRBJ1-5,CAISAGNQPQHF
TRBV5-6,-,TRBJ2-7,CANSPVLSPGSSYEQYF
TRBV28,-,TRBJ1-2,CANYLSNYGYTF
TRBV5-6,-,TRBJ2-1,CASSQTGQGNNEQFF
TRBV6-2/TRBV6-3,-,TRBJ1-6,CASSNTGLGNSPLHF
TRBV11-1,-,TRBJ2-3,CASNEGGRLTDTQYF
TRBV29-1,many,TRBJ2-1,CSVELGSNEQFF
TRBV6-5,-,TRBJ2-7,CASSYIPSSYEQYF
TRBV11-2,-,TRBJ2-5,CASSSYGEGGLETQYF
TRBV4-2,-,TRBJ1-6,CASSQEAENSSLHF
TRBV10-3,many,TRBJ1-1,CAITEKPGTEAFF
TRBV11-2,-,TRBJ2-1,CASNIHPLVLVQFF
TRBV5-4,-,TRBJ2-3,CASSSSAGNTVTQYF
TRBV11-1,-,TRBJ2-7,CASSKVYEQYF
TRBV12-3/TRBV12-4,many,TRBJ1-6,CASSLGGLRNSPLHF
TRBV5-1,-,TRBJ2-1,CASSRVSLSSYNEQFF
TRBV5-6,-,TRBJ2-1,CASSRTGQGNNEQFF
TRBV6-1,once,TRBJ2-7,CAGSAESSYEQYF
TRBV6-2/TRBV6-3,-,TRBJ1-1,CASSYSDPEAFF
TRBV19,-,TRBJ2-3,CASRTTGADTQYF
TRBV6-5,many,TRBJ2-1,CASSYYERRNTNEQFF
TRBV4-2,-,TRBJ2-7,CASSQVFGTSGTYERYF
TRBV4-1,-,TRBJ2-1,CASSQDFRVGPTDNEQFF
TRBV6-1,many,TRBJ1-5,CASSRDYNQPQHF
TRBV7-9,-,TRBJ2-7,CASSSDKPSSYDQYF
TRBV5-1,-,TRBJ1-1,CASSLVQGAGRAEAFF
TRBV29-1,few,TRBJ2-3,CSVLRQGRDTQYF
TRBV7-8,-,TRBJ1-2,CASSATGDGYTF
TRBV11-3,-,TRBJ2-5,CASSFSGSEQETQYF
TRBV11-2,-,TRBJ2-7,CTSSLGEAFILYEQYF
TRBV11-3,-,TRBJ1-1,CGSSLAENTEALF
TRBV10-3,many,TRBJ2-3,CAISESWTGGEDTQYF